This T cell receptor (beta chain) originates from a study of beta chain features in type 1 diabetes. Study-level points and caveats: A closer apparent resemblance between naive, central memory and Treg TCRB repertoires was seen in patients than in healthy donors. For Type 1 diabetes patients, all four CD4+ subsets carried TCRB CDR3s that were moderately but significantly shorter.

This CDR3 is 14 amino acids long. Per the germline V gene, CDR1 is SGHNT and CDR2 is YYREEE (reference sequence). The J segment lost 1 base and the V segment lost 6 bases, leaving 4 bases of the junction unmatched. The sequenced template was cDNA made from the entire isolated RNA. The average read count of naive, central memory and regulatory T cell samples was approximately 3.5 million. Data came from immunoSEQ multiplex PCR; TCRdb stores just in-frame clones and leaves some out. The sample consists of about 360,000 clones, over 10% of them appearing once. To note about this clone: Antigen specificity is unknown.

Via CD45RO/CCR7/CD25/CD127/CD95/CD27, cells of the CD4+ naive, central memory, regulatory and stem cell-like memory subsets were sorted. The sequenced material came from naive CD4+ T cells from blood. The chain employs TRBV5-4 and TRBJ2-3; the match to TRBD2 covers 8 bases. The sequence came from a young man in good health. CDR3 nucleotides: TGTGCCAGCACCGCGGGGGGCCGCACAGATACGCAGTATTTT. It is translated as CASTAGGRTDTQYF.